The clone carrying this TCR beta chain was counted a few times. What it recognizes is unknown. This sample was included in a study of T-cell reconstitution after alpha-beta-depleted transplantation in children. Whole-study results and caveats: From newly produced T cells came most of the T-cell counts and diversity one year after transplant.

It was with unique molecular identifiers that the TCRbeta library was prepared. TCRdb redid the calling of the PCR reads with MiXCR, one entry per CDR3 protein. The sample has some 300,000 distinct CDR3 sequences; around 7.1% are singletons. The TCR was taken from a female patient between 2 and 10 years old who had a stem cell transplant for Fanconi anemia, so the T cells may come from the graft donor. This sample comprised peripheral blood, obtained 360 days after TCRalphabeta/CD19-depleted stem cell transplant.

The CDR3 sequence is CSARVEGAASSV. In DNA, the CDR3 is TGCAGTGCTAGGGTGGAGGGGGCTGCCTCGAGCGTC. The rearrangement joins TRBV20-1 to TRBJ2-7, with D perhaps matching TRBD1 (7 bases). CDR3 length: 12 amino acids. CDR1 and CDR2 (germline): DFQATT, SNEGSKA (reference sequence).